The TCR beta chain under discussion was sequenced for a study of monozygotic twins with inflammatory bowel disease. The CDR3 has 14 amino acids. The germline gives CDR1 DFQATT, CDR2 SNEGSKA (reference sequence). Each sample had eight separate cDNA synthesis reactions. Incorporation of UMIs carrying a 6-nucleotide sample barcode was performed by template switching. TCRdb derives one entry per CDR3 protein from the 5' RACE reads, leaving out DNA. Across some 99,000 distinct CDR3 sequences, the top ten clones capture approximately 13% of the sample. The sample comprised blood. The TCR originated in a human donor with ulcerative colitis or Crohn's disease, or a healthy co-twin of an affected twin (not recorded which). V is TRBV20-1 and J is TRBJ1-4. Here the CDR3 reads CSALEFATNEKLFF.